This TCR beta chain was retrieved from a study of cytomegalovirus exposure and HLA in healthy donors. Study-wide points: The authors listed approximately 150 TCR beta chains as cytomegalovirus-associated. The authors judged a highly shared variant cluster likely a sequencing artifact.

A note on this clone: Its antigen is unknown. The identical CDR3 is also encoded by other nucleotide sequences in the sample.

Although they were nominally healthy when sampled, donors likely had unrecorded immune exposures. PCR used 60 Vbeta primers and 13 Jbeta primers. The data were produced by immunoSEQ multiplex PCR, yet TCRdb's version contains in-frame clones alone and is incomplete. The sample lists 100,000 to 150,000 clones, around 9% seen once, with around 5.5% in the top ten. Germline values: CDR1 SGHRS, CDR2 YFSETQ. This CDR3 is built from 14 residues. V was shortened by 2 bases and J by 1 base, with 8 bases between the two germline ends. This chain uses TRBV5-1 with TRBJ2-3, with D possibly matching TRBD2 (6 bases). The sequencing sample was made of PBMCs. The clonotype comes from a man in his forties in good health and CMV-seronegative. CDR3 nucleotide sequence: TGCGCCAGCAGCTTTGGAGGGGGCACAGATACGCAGTATTTT. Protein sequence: CASSFGGGTDTQYF.